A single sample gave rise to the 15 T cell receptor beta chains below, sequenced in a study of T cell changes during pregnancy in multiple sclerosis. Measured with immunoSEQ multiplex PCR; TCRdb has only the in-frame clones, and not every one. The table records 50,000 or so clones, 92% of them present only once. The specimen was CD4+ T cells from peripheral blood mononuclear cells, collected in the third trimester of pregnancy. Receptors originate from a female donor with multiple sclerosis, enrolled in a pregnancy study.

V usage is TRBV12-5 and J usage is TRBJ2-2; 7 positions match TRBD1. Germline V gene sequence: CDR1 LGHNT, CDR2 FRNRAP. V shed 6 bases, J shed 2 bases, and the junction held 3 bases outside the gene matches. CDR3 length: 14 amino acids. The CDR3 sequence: CASGQGRNTGELFF. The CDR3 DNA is TGTGCTAGTGGACAGGGGAGAAACACCGGGGAGCTGTTTTTT.

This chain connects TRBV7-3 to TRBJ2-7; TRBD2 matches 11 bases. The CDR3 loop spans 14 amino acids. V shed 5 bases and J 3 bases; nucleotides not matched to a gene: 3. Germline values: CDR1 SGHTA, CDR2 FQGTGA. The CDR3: CASSRGTSGYEQYF. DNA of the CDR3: TGTGCCAGCAGCCGCGGGACTAGCGGCTACGAGCAGTACTTC.

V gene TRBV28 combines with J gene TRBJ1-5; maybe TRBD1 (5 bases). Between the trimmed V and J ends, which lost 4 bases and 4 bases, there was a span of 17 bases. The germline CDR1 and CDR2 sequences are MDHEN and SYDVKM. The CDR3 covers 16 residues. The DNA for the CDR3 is TGTGCCAGCAGTTCGGGAGCGGCCGACAGTAATCAGCCCCAGCATTTT. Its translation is CASSSGAADSNQPQHF.

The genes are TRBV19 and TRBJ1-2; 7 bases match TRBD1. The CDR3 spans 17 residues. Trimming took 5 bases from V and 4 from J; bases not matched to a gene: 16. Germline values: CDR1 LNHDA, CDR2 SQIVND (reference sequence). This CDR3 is CASSVPIPGQDPYGYTF. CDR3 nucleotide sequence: TGTGCCAGTAGTGTCCCGATACCCGGACAGGATCCCTATGGCTACACCTTC. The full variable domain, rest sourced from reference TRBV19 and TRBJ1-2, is DGGITQSPKYLFRKEGQNVTLSCEQNLNHDAMYWYRQDPGQGLRLIYYSQIVNDFQKGDIAEGYSVSREKKESFPLTVTSAQKNPTAFYLCASSVPIPGQDPYGYTFGSGTRLTVV.

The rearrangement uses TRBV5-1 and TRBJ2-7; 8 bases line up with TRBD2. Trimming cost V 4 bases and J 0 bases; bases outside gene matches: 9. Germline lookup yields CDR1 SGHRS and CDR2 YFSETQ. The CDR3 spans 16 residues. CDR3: CASSIVSGMSSYEQYF. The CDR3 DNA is TGCGCCAGCAGCATCGTTAGCGGGATGAGCTCCTACGAGCAGTACTTC.

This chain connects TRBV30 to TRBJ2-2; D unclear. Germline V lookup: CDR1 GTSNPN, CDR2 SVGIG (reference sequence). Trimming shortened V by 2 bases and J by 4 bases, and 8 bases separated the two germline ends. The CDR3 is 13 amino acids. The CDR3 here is CAWSHLATGELFF. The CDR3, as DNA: TGTGCCTGGAGTCACCTGGCCACCGGGGAGCTGTTTTTT.

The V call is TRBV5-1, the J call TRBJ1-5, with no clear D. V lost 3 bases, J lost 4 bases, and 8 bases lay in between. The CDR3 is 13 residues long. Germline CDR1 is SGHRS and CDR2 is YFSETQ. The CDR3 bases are TGCGCCAGCAGCTCGTATGTTAATCAGCCCCAGCATTTT. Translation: CASSSYVNQPQHF.

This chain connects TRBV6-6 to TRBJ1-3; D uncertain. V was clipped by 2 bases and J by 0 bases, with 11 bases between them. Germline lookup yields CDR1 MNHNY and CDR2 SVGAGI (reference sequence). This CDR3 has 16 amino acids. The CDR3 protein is CASSYGGGNSGNTIYF. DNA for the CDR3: TGTGCCAGCAGTTACGGCGGCGGGAACTCTGGAAACACCATATATTTT.

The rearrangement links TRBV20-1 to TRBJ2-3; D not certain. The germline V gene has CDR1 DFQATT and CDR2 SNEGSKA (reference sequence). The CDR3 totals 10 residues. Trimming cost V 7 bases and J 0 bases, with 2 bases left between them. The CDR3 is CSVSTDTQYF. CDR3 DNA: TGCAGTGTAAGCACAGATACGCAGTATTTT.

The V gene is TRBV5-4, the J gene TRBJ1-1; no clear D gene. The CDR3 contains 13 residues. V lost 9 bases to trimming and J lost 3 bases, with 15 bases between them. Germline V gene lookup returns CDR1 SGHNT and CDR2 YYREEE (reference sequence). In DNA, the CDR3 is TGTGCCATGGGTCGGGGAAGGTACACTGAAGCTTTCTTT. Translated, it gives CAMGRGRYTEAFF.

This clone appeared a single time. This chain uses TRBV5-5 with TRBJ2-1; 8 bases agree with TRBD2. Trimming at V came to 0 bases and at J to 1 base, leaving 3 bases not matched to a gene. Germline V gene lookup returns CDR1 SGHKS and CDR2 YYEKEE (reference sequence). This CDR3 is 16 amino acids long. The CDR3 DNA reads TGTGCCAGCAGCTTGGCCCCTAGCGGGTCCTACAATGAGCAGTTCTTC. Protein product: CASSLAPSGSYNEQFF.

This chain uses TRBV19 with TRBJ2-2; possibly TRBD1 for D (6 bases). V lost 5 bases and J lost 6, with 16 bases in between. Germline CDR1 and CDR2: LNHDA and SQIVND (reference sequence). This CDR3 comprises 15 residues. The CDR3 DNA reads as TGTGCCAGTAGTTGGGGGCCGGGTAGAGCCGGGGAGCTGTTTTTT. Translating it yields CASSWGPGRAGELFF.

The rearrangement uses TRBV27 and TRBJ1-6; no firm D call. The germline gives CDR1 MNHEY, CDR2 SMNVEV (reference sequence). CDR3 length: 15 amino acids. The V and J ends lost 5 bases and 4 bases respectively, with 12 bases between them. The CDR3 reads CASSPPGPYNSPLHF. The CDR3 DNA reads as TGTGCCAGCAGTCCCCCGGGTCCGTATAATTCACCCCTCCACTTT.

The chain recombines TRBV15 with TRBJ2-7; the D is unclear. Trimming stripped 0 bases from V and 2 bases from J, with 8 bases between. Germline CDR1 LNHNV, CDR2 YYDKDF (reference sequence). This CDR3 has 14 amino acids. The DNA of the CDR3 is TGTGCCACCAGCAGAGATTTAGTTCCCTACGAGCAGTACTTC. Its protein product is CATSRDLVPYEQYF.

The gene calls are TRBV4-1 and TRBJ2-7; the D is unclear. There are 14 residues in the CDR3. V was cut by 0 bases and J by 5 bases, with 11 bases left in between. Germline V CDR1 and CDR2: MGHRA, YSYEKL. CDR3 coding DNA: TGCGCCAGCAGCCAAGAACAGCTTCCCGACGAGCAGTACTTC. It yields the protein CASSQEQLPDEQYF.